A selection of T cell receptor beta chains follows, all from one sample in a study of somatic mutations in cytotoxic T cells in rheumatoid arthritis. Profiled with immunoSEQ multiplex PCR; TCRdb holds only in-frame clones, not every one. The sample has 20,000 to 25,000 clones, more than 80% seen once; the top ten hold around 3.8%. The sequenced material came from CD8+ T cells sorted from blood. The origin of the receptors is an adult with rheumatoid arthritis. Both conserved end residues are trimmed from each CDR3. The order of the fields is clone size, V gene, D gene, CDR3 protein. The D gene is left open where the match is weak. The listing skips clone size in some rows; elsewhere it reads once, few, many or a size class.

abundance: NA; v_gene: TRBV28; d_gene: TRBD1; CDR3aa: ASSTWDSFHISSGANVLT
abundance: NA; v_gene: TRBV5-1; d_gene: TRBD2; CDR3aa: ASRTSGGTAYNEQF
abundance: NA; v_gene: TRBV7-6; d_gene: TRBD2; CDR3aa: ASSLQSGGPNEQF
abundance: NA; v_gene: TRBV6-5; d_gene: TRBD1; CDR3aa: ASSLGQGRDPLH
abundance: NA; v_gene: TRBV15; d_gene: TRBD2; CDR3aa: ATSRDTGGSYNEQF
abundance: few; v_gene: TRBV9; d_gene: NA; CDR3aa: ASSVGDLETQY
abundance: NA; v_gene: TRBV13; d_gene: NA; CDR3aa: ASSLGGGHSYNEQF
abundance: NA; v_gene: TRBV6-1; d_gene: NA; CDR3aa: ASSEIGADYEQY
abundance: once; v_gene: TRBV6-5; d_gene: NA; CDR3aa: ASLGPGLYNEQF
abundance: few; v_gene: TRBV4-3; d_gene: NA; CDR3aa: ASSPKYTGYEQY
abundance: once; v_gene: TRBV7-2; d_gene: NA; CDR3aa: ASSSRVGYEQY
abundance: NA; v_gene: TRBV14; d_gene: NA; CDR3aa: ASSQDQRTGYYEQY
abundance: NA; v_gene: TRBV19; d_gene: NA; CDR3aa: ASSTPDQGRETQY
abundance: few; v_gene: TRBV7-6; d_gene: TRBD2; CDR3aa: ASSSSGLAGRLGEQF
abundance: NA; v_gene: TRBV7-2; d_gene: NA; CDR3aa: ASSLRTNTEAF
abundance: NA; v_gene: TRBV7-9; d_gene: NA; CDR3aa: ASSRGPNSNQPQH
abundance: NA; v_gene: TRBV6-1; d_gene: NA; CDR3aa: ASSDHGTPSYEQY
abundance: NA; v_gene: TRBV7-9; d_gene: NA; CDR3aa: ASSLGVGGYT
abundance: NA; v_gene: TRBV7-9; d_gene: NA; CDR3aa: ASSSTDSTLSPLH
abundance: NA; v_gene: TRBV10-3; d_gene: NA; CDR3aa: AIRDDRSMNTEAF
abundance: NA; v_gene: TRBV15; d_gene: NA; CDR3aa: ATSRGALIGTQY
abundance: NA; v_gene: TRBV4-3; d_gene: TRBD2; CDR3aa: ASSYMLGLGGGAYEQY